Here is one T cell receptor (beta chain) with its context. This clonotype was detected many times. Its antigen is not yet known. The input lacks base qualities; no much larger clone sits a single base away. The sequencing machine was an Illumina NovaSeq 6000. TCRalpha and TCRbeta cDNA libraries were constructed by 5'RACE with constant-segment primers, with sample barcodes and unique molecular identifiers being introduced. Trizol reagent was used to extract RNA from every sample. Amplification of the libraries took two PCR steps, and the second step added a second sample barcode plus Illumina TruSeq adapters. Sequencing of libraries was performed on an Illumina NovaSeq with 2 x 150 bp paired-end reads. The published analysis was carried out like this. Reads were demultiplexed and collapsed into UMI-guided consensus sequences with migec v1.2.7. Using mixcr v2.1.11, the UMI consensuses were aligned to TRA and TRB V and J templates and assembled into clonotypes. A clonotype was counted as expanded or contracted only when both edgeR and NoisET called the clonotype significant, with the noise models trained on biological replicates. For edgeR calls, the thresholds were a false discovery rate-adjusted p below 0.01 and a log2 fold-change of 1. As an exploratory analysis of dynamics, max-normalized trajectories of the 1000 most abundant clonotypes were examined by PCA with hierarchical clustering. The CD4 or CD8 phenotype of responding clones was assigned using the separately sequenced CD4+ and CD8+ repertoires. TCRdb reprocessed the public reads (quality trimming at Q25 with fastp, clone calling with MiXCR) and kept in-frame beta chains. CDR3 protein sequences are deduplicated, and each keeps its most common genes and DNA. The V and J calls reflect TCRdb's pipeline rather than the authors' work. Across this sample there are fewer than 700,000 distinct CDR3 sequences, with approximately 21% seen only once. Around 9.2% of the sample goes to the ten largest clones.

Ficoll-Paque density gradient centrifugation was used to isolate PBMCs. Taken from cysteine to phenylalanine, the CDR3 has 13 residues. The only DNA kept is the CDR3, 39 bases in frame from the first base. V has 3 bases trimmed and J has 3 bases trimmed; junction bases matching no gene number 2. Looking up the germline V gene (reference sequence) yields CDR1 SGHKS and CDR2 YYEKEE. The source of the sample is a study of T-cell memory formation after mild COVID-19 (dated by TCRdb to the early 2020s). Regarding the study in general: Most TCR sequence clusters were specific to one of the two donors. Two young, previously healthy adult volunteers, one female and one male, were included in the cohort. T-cell clones expanding and contracting after mild COVID-19 in a couple of donors were tracked by longitudinal TCRalpha and TCRbeta repertoire sequencing.

What the research found in general, with its limitations: Some responding clones were detected in pre-infection memory, which suggested that pre-existing cross-reactive memory T cells had joined the SARS-CoV-2 response. Balanced CD4/CD8 phenotypes were observed for clones contracting from day 15 to 85, whereas a bias towards CD4+ was observed for a second wave of clones expanding from day 15 to 37. Contracting CD4+ clones turned up mainly in the CM and EM memory subsets, whereas EMRA was where CD8+ clones were enriched. The study covered only a couple of mild cases, and larger cohorts including severe cases with pre-infection samples were considered necessary. Whether the second-wave clones peaking on day 37 were SARS-CoV-2 specific was not confirmed.

The sequenced sample consisted of PBMCs or a T cell subset sorted from them (not recorded which). The receptor was isolated from an adult woman who had mild COVID-19 (a few samples of this study predate the infection). The sample titles of this study are shuffled in the database, so cell type and time point are left out; the donor was told from shared clones. The sequence joins TRBV5-5 to TRBJ1-1; 7 nucleotides in the junction match TRBD1. This receptor has the CDR3 CASSSDRDTEAFF. The DNA reads as follows: TGTGCCAGCAGCTCCGACAGGGACACTGAAGCTTTCTTT.